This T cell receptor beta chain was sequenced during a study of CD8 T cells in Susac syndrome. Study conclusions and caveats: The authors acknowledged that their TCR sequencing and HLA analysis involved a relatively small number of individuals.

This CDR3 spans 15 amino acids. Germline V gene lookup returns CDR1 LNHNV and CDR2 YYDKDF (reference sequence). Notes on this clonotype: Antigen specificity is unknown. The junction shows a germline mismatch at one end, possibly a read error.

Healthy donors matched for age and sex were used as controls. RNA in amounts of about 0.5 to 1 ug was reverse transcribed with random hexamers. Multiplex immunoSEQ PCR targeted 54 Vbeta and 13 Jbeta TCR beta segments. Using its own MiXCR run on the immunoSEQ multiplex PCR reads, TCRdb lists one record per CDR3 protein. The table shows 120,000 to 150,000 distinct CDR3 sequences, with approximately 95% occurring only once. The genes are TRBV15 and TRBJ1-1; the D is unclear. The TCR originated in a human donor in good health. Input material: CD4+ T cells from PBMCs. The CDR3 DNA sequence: TGTGCCACCAGCAGAGATATCACGTTGAAAACTGAAGCTTTCTTT. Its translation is CATSRDITLKTEAFF.